This is a list of T cell receptor beta chains from one sample in a study of blood T cell repertoires in COVID-19. Repertoires were generated with immunoSEQ multiplex PCR, while TCRdb's copy carries only in-frame clones and drops some. The data hold a few hundred thousand clones, with about 83% observed a single time. The sequenced sample was peripheral blood. Receptors were obtained from a woman in her 50s with acute or convalescent COVID-19. CDR3s include the opening cysteine and the closing phenylalanine or tryptophan. A D gene is named only where the DNA matches it firmly. Expanded clones are given a class, and other clones once, few, many or no size at all.

len: 14
d_gene: NA
abundance: few
v_gene: TRBV18
j_gene: TRBJ1-2
CDR3aa: CASSPPLSPNGYTF
CDR3nt: TGTGCCAGCTCACCACCATTGTCACCTAACGGCTACACCTTC

len: 14
d_gene: NA
abundance: NA
v_gene: TRBV4-2
j_gene: TRBJ1-2
CDR3aa: CASSPVGDNYGYTF
CDR3nt: TGTGCCAGCAGCCCGGTGGGAGACAACTATGGCTACACCTTC

len: 14
d_gene: NA
abundance: once
v_gene: TRBV27
j_gene: TRBJ1-2
CDR3aa: CASSLSWSEYGYTF
CDR3nt: TGTGCCAGCAGTTTATCGTGGAGTGAATATGGCTACACCTTC

len: 15
d_gene: TRBD2
abundance: NA
v_gene: TRBV7-9
j_gene: TRBJ2-7
CDR3aa: CASSSSGTRVYEQYF
CDR3nt: TGTGCCAGCAGCTCCTCCGGGACTAGGGTCTACGAGCAGTACTTC

len: 16
d_gene: NA
abundance: NA
v_gene: TRBV10-3
j_gene: TRBJ1-4
CDR3aa: CAISDPPGGGSEKLFF
CDR3nt: TGTGCCATCAGTGACCCCCCCGGCGGGGGAAGTGAAAAACTGTTTTTT

len: 13
d_gene: TRBD1
abundance: NA
v_gene: TRBV29-1
j_gene: TRBJ2-3
CDR3aa: CSADRGSEGTQYF
CDR3nt: TGCAGCGCGGACAGGGGGTCGGAGGGGACGCAGTATTTT

len: 15
d_gene: NA
abundance: NA
v_gene: TRBV24-1
j_gene: TRBJ2-7
CDR3aa: CATSDSGDPSYEQYF
CDR3nt: TGTGCCACCAGTGATTCAGGGGATCCCTCCTACGAGCAGTACTTC

len: 14
d_gene: TRBD1
abundance: NA
v_gene: TRBV9
j_gene: TRBJ2-5
CDR3aa: CASSATGGQETQYF
CDR3nt: TGTGCCAGCAGCGCTACAGGGGGGCAAGAGACCCAGTACTTC

len: 16
d_gene: NA
abundance: NA
v_gene: TRBV5-4
j_gene: TRBJ1-2
CDR3aa: CASSLPGIPQLGGYTF
CDR3nt: TGTGCCAGCAGCTTACCGGGAATCCCCCAGCTTGGAGGCTACACCTTC

len: 16
d_gene: TRBD1
abundance: NA
v_gene: TRBV5-6
j_gene: TRBJ2-7
CDR3aa: CASSPFRDRGSYEQYF
CDR3nt: TGTGCCAGCAGCCCTTTCAGGGACAGGGGGTCCTACGAGCAGTACTTC

len: 14
d_gene: TRBD1
abundance: few
v_gene: TRBV6-5
j_gene: TRBJ1-3
CDR3aa: CASSSDRAGNTIYF
CDR3nt: TGTGCCAGCAGTTCGGACAGGGCGGGGAACACCATATATTTT

len: 12
d_gene: NA
abundance: NA
v_gene: TRBV29-1
j_gene: TRBJ1-2
CDR3aa: CSVPGGGGGYTF
CDR3nt: TGCAGCGTCCCCGGTGGGGGGGGTGGCTACACCTTC

len: 14
d_gene: NA
abundance: few
v_gene: TRBV19
j_gene: TRBJ2-2
CDR3aa: CASTTEVNPGELFF
CDR3nt: TGTGCCAGTACCACGGAGGTAAATCCCGGGGAGCTGTTTTTT

len: 17
d_gene: TRBD2
abundance: NA
v_gene: TRBV11-2
j_gene: TRBJ2-1
CDR3aa: CASSSVRRGITYNEQFF
CDR3nt: TGTGCCAGCAGCTCCGTTAGGCGGGGGATTACCTACAATGAGCAGTTCTTC

len: 13
d_gene: TRBD1
abundance: once
v_gene: TRBV2
j_gene: TRBJ1-1
CDR3aa: CASSLTGVTEAFF
CDR3nt: TGTGCCAGCAGTCTGACAGGGGTCACTGAAGCTTTCTTT

len: 18
d_gene: TRBD1
abundance: NA
v_gene: TRBV4-3
j_gene: TRBJ2-3
CDR3aa: CASSQDPPGQGASDTQYF
CDR3nt: TGCGCCAGCAGCCAAGACCCCCCGGGACAGGGAGCTTCAGATACGCAGTATTTT